These 23 T cell receptor beta chains came from one sample sequenced in a study of cytomegalovirus exposure and HLA in healthy donors. The PCR made use of 60 Vbeta and 13 Jbeta primers. The method was immunoSEQ multiplex PCR; TCRdb's version includes in-frame clones alone and lacks a portion of them. In the table there are roughly 110,000 clones, about 79% of which are singletons. Material for sequencing was PBMCs. The source of these receptors is a woman between 18 and 29 years old in good health and CMV-seropositive.

The genes are TRBV7-3 and TRBJ2-3, with 7 bases lining up with TRBD2. Trimming took 5 bases from V and 1 from J; bases not matched to a gene: 3. The CDR3 spans 14 residues. Looked up from germline, CDR1 is SGHTA and CDR2 is FQGTGA. This CDR3 reads CASSTSGGTDTQYF. CDR3 nucleotide sequence: TGTGCCAGCAGCACCAGCGGGGGCACAGATACGCAGTATTTT.

In its sample, this clone was seen a few times. The chain employs TRBV7-3 and TRBJ2-5; a possible D gene is TRBD2 (5 bases). The CDR3 totals 14 residues. Per germline, CDR1 SGHTA and CDR2 FQGTGA. The germline V and J ends were trimmed by 1 base and 7 bases, with 13 bases remaining between them. In DNA form, the CDR3 reads TGTGCCAGCAGCTTAAACAGCGGTGACGGGACCCAGTACTTC. Translated, it gives CASSLNSGDGTQYF.

The chain carries TRBV4-1 and TRBJ2-3; no clear D gene. Germline V gives CDR1 MGHRA, CDR2 YSYEKL. The CDR3 loop spans 13 amino acids. V was trimmed by 0 bases and J by 6 bases, leaving 7 bases between them. Here the CDR3 DNA reads TGCGCCAGCAGCCAAGACTCCTTGGATACGCAGTATTTT. The encoded protein is CASSQDSLDTQYF.

The genes are TRBV27 and TRBJ1-5, with D unclear. CDR1 is MNHEY and CDR2 is SMNVEV in the germline V gene (reference sequence). The CDR3 has 14 residues. V was trimmed by 3 bases and J by 4 bases, leaving 10 bases between them. The CDR3: CASSLMAENQPQHF. In DNA, the CDR3 is TGTGCCAGCAGTTTGATGGCAGAAAATCAGCCCCAGCATTTT.

This chain links TRBV7-8 with TRBJ2-1; D is possibly TRBD2 (5 bases). Germline loops: CDR1 SGHVS, CDR2 FQNEAQ. Trimming cost V 5 bases and J 12 bases, with 20 bases left between them. This CDR3 spans 14 amino acids. Here the CDR3 DNA reads TGTGCCAGCAGCCCTAGACCGAGTACTAGTCGGCAGTTCTTC. Encoded protein: CASSPRPSTSRQFF.

This sequence joins TRBV5-1 and TRBJ1-2, with D perhaps matching TRBD1 (5 bases). Trimming took off 7 bases at V and 7 bases at J, with 20 bases between the two ends. The CDR3 runs to 14 residues. CDR1 and CDR2 (germline): SGHRS, YFSETQ. The CDR3 here is CASRSGGGNRGYTF. CDR3 nucleotide sequence: TGCGCCAGCCGCTCTGGGGGAGGGAACCGTGGCTACACCTTC.

V is TRBV7-9 and J is TRBJ2-1, with 8 nucleotides matching TRBD1. Trimming took 5 bases from V and 7 from J; bases not matched to a gene: 7. The germline CDR1 and CDR2 sequences are SEHNR and FQNEAQ (reference sequence). The CDR3 runs to 14 residues. The CDR3 spells CASSPPDRGNEQFF. The CDR3 region has the DNA TGTGCCAGCAGCCCTCCCGACAGGGGTAATGAGCAGTTCTTC.

The chain combines TRBV30 with TRBJ1-1; D ambiguous. Germline V CDR1 and CDR2: GTSNPN, SVGIG (reference sequence). V was shortened by 3 bases and J by 2 bases, with 10 bases between the two germline ends. This CDR3 contains 13 residues. The CDR3 DNA reads TGTGCCTGGAGGGCAGACTTTAACACTGAAGCTTTCTTT. It encodes CAWRADFNTEAFF.

V is TRBV30 and J is TRBJ2-3, with 7 bases fitting TRBD2. The CDR3 extends over 13 amino acids. After removal of 4 bases from V and 5 bases from J, the junction contained 6 bases not matched to a gene. CDR1 is GTSNPN and CDR2 is SVGIG in the germline V gene (reference sequence). CDR3 sequence (DNA): TGTGCCTGGATCACGGGGGAGGGAGATACGCAGTATTTT. Protein: CAWITGEGDTQYF. Drawing the rest from reference TRBV30 and TRBJ2-3, the complete variable domain is SQTIHQWPATLVQPVGSPLSLECTVEGTSNPNLYWYRQAAGRGLQLLFYSVGIGQISSEVPQNLSASRPQDRQFILSSKKLLLSDSGFYLCAWITGEGDTQYFGPGTRLTVL.

The J gene is TRBJ1-2, the V gene TRBV6-5, with D maybe TRBD1 (6 bases). There are 14 residues in the CDR3. Between the trimmed V and J ends, which lost 2 bases and 5 bases, there was a span of 12 bases. In germline, CDR1 is MNHEY, CDR2 SVGAGI. The CDR3 nucleotides are TGTGCCAGCAGTTACAAGGGGGGGGTTTATGGCTACACCTTC. As protein: CASSYKGGVYGYTF.

The CDR3 coding sequence is TGCGCCAGCACCCTTGCGGAGAAGCTCGAGACCCAGTACTTC. It translates to CASTLAEKLETQYF. The chain uses TRBV5-1 and TRBJ2-5, with D unresolved. The V end was cut by 6 bases, the J end by 5 bases, with 17 bases between. CDR1 and CDR2 from the germline V gene are SGHRS and YFSETQ. The length of the CDR3 is 14 residues.

V usage is TRBV18 and J usage is TRBJ2-3; possibly TRBD1 for D (6 bases). This CDR3 comprises 15 residues. Germline CDR1 reads KGHSH; CDR2 reads LQKENI. V lost 3 bases, J lost 0 bases, and 10 bases lay in between. The CDR3 DNA sequence: TGTGCCAGCTCACCTCAGGGGTCGAGCACAGATACGCAGTATTTT. It encodes CASSPQGSSTDTQYF.

V usage is TRBV7-9 and J usage is TRBJ2-3; perhaps TRBD1 as D (5 bases). V lost 1 base and J 0 bases, leaving 11 bases between the germline ends. CDR3 length equals 16 residues. The germline gives CDR1 SEHNR, CDR2 FQNEAQ (reference sequence). The chain's CDR3 is CASSLEGQGSTDTQYF. The DNA of the CDR3 is TGTGCCAGCAGCTTAGAAGGGCAGGGAAGCACAGATACGCAGTATTTT. Full variable domain (outside the CDR3, taken from reference TRBV7-9 and TRBJ2-3): DTGVSQNPRHKITKRGQNVTFRCDPISEHNRLYWYRQTLGQGPEFLTYFQNEAQLEKSRLLSDRFSAERPKGSFSTLEIQRTEQGDSAMYLCASSLEGQGSTDTQYFGPGTRLTVL.

The CDR3 sequence is CASSLSLAGGPRNEQFF. CDR3 nucleotides: TGCGCCAGCAGCTTGTCCTTAGCGGGAGGGCCCCGCAATGAGCAGTTCTTC. The V and J genes are TRBV5-1 and TRBJ2-1; 11 positions agree with TRBD2. V was pared by 1 base and J by 6 bases, with 9 bases of the junction left unmatched. Germline V gives CDR1 SGHRS, CDR2 YFSETQ. This CDR3 region has 17 residues.

This chain connects TRBV10-1 to TRBJ2-7; TRBD1 agrees at 7 bases. This CDR3 has 13 residues. Germline V gene lookup returns CDR1 WNHNN and CDR2 SYGVQD (reference sequence). The V gene end was trimmed by 5 bases and the J gene end by 3 bases; junction bases not matched to a gene: 4. CDR3 loop: CASSQDRDYEQYF. CDR3 DNA sequence: TGCGCCAGCAGTCAAGACAGGGACTACGAGCAGTACTTC.

The V and J genes are TRBV5-1 and TRBJ2-2, with TRBD1 matching over 9 bases. The germline V gene has CDR1 SGHRS and CDR2 YFSETQ. The trim removed 1 base at V and 6 bases at J, leaving 10 bases unmatched. The CDR3 has 17 residues. The CDR3 sequence: CASSLTGGQGRAGELFF. The CDR3 DNA reads as TGCGCCAGCAGCTTGACGGGGGGACAGGGCAGGGCCGGGGAGCTGTTTTTT.

This chain links TRBV9 with TRBJ1-4; 9 nucleotides line up with TRBD1. CDR1 SGDLS and CDR2 YYNGEE come from the germline V gene. The J segment lost 8 bases and the V segment lost 4 bases, leaving 6 bases of the junction unmatched. The CDR3 runs 14 residues. CDR3 amino acids: CASSQDRGGEKLFF. In nucleotides, the CDR3 is TGTGCCAGCAGCCAGGACAGGGGAGGAGAAAAACTGTTTTTT.

This clone was counted a single time. V is TRBV11-2 and J is TRBJ1-1; possibly TRBD1 for D (6 bases). V was cut by 2 bases and J by 5 bases, with 12 bases left in between. Germline V gives CDR1 SGHAT, CDR2 FQNNGV. The CDR3 extends over 14 amino acids. DNA of the CDR3: TGTGCCAGCAGCTTACAATTCAGGGGTACTGAAGCTTTCTTT. This sequence encodes CASSLQFRGTEAFF.

The chain recombines TRBV28 with TRBJ2-1; tentatively, D is TRBD1 (6 bases). The V gene lost 6 bases and the J gene lost 9 bases, with 18 bases spanning the gap. This CDR3 is 14 amino acids long. Per germline, CDR1 MDHEN and CDR2 SYDVKM. This chain's CDR3 is CASSPIGGRSEQFF. In DNA form, the CDR3 reads TGTGCCAGCAGCCCAATAGGGGGAAGATCTGAGCAGTTCTTC.

The table lists this clone with a count of one. V gene TRBV5-6 combines with J gene TRBJ1-2; the match to TRBD1 covers 9 bases. The CDR3 runs 13 residues. The junction had 1 base not matched to a gene; V was cut back by 4 bases and J by 3 bases. Germline CDR1 and CDR2: SGHDT and YYEEEE. In DNA, the CDR3 is TGTGCCAGCAGCCGGACAGGGGACTATGGCTACACCTTC. It encodes CASSRTGDYGYTF. The variable domain in full, with the rest retrieved from reference TRBV5-6 and TRBJ1-2, is DAGVTQSPTHLIKTRGQQVTLRCSPKSGHDTVSWYQQALGQGPQFIFQYYEEEERQRGNFPDRFSGHQFPNYSSELNVNALLLGDSALYLCASSRTGDYGYTFGSGTRLTVV.

This chain links TRBV11-3 with TRBJ2-1; weak D call: TRBD1 (7 bases). The V end was cut by 4 bases, the J end by 5 bases, with 15 bases between. Germline V gene sequence: CDR1 SGHNT, CDR2 YENEEA. The length of the CDR3 is 15 residues. CDR3 nucleotides: TGTGCCAGCAGCTCGGGGGACAGCTTAAACAATGAGCAGTTCTTC. Protein sequence: CASSSGDSLNNEQFF.

J is TRBJ2-2 and V is TRBV10-3; 10 positions agree with TRBD2. CDR3 length: 17 amino acids. The V gene end was trimmed by 6 bases and the J gene end by 1 base; junction bases not matched to a gene: 8. Germline V gene lookup returns CDR1 ENHRY and CDR2 SYGVKD. The CDR3, as DNA: TGTGCCATCAGCGCCCTCCCTAGCGGGAGGAACACCGGGGAGCTGTTTTTT. Translating it yields CAISALPSGRNTGELFF.

The sample holds one count of this clone. The genes are TRBV18 and TRBJ1-1; 10 nucleotides agree with TRBD1. J was trimmed by 0 bases and V by 2 bases; bases with no gene match: 3. Germline V gene data show CDR1 as KGHSH and CDR2 as LQKENI. This CDR3 is 16 amino acids long. The CDR3 spells CASSPGDRGLNTEAFF. Here the CDR3 DNA reads TGTGCCAGCTCACCAGGGGACAGGGGCCTGAACACTGAAGCTTTCTTT. Together with reference TRBV18 and TRBJ1-1, the CDR3 gives the full variable domain: NAGVMQNPRHLVRRRGQEARLRCSPMKGHSHVYWYRQLPEEGLKFMVYLQKENIIDESGMPKERFSAEFPKEGPSILRIQQVVRGDSAAYFCASSPGDRGLNTEAFFGQGTRLTVV.